Included here is one T cell receptor beta chain sequence, with context. As yet, its antigen is unknown. A universal primer site and UMIs were added as TCR cDNA was made by 5'RACE template switching. TCRdb itself ran the 5' RACE reads through MiXCR, one entry per CDR3 protein. The data contain about 300,000 distinct CDR3 sequences, around 7.3% of them singletons. The sample is drawn from a study of T cells after yellow fever vaccination. Germline V CDR1 and CDR2: SGHRS, YFSETQ. The CDR3 is made up of 16 amino acids. Germline trimming cut 4 bases from V and 5 bases from J; bases unmatched to any gene: 13. Regarding the study as a whole: A minor fraction of clonotypes spanned both CD4 and CD8 compartments. Contamination by abundant bulk-population clonotypes could be present in FACS-sorted repertoires. Most clones from primary vaccination were detected again post-booster (approximately 96% CD4, 88% CD8).

V usage is TRBV5-1 and J usage is TRBJ1-1, with 8 bases lining up with TRBD1. The starting material was PBMCs, obtained approximately 47 days after the first yellow fever vaccination. This TCR came from a young man who received the YFV17D yellow fever vaccine. CDR3 sequence (DNA): TGCGCCAGCAGCCCGCGTCCCCTACAGGGGGGGACTGAAGCTTTCTTT. Amino acid sequence: CASSPRPLQGGTEAFF.